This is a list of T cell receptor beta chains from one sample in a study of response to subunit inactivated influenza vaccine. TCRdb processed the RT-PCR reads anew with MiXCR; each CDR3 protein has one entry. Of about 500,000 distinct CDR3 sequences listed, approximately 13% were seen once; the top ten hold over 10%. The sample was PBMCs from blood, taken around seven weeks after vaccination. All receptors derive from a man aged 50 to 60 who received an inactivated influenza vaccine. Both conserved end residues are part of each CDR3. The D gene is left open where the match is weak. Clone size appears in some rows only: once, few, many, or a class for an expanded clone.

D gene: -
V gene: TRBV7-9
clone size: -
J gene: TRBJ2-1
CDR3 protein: CARSPPGPGYNEQFF
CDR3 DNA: TGTGCCAGAAGCCCCCCGGGACCCGGTTACAATGAGCAGTTCTTC

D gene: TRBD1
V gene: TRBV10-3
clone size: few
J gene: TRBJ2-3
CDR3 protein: CAISEGQGATDTQYF
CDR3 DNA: TGTGCCATCAGCGAAGGACAGGGGGCTACAGATACGCAGTATTTT

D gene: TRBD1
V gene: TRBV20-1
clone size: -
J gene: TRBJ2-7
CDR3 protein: CSASFWRDRGTYEQYF
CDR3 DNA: TGCAGTGCTAGTTTTTGGAGGGACAGGGGAACCTACGAGCAGTACTTC

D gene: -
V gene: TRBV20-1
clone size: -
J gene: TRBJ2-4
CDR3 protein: CSARDQAYPLGEDIQYF
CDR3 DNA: TGCAGTGCTAGAGATCAGGCCTATCCCTTGGGCGAAGACATTCAGTACTTC

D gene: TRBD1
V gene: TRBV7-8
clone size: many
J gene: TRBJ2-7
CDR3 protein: CASSSTTGQDYEQYF
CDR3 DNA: TGTGCCAGCAGCTCTACAACGGGACAGGACTACGAGCAGTACTTC

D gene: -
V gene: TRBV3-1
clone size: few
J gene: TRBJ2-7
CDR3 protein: CASSQSYYEQYF
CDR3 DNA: TGTGCCAGCAGCCAAAGCTACTACGAGCAGTACTTC

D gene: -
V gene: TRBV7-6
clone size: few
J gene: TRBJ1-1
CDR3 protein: CASSLTVDTEAFF
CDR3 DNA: TGTGCCAGCAGCCTGACGGTGGACACTGAAGCTTTCTTT

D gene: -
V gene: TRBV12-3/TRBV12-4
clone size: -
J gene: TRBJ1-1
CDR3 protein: CASSLASVANTEAFF
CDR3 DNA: TGTGCCAGCAGTTTGGCCTCGGTGGCGAACACTGAAGCTTTCTTT

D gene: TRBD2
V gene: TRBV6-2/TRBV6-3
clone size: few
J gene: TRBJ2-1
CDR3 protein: CASSYSTSGMSYNEQFF
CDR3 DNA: TGTGCCAGCAGTTACTCGACTAGCGGGATGTCCTACAATGAGCAGTTCTTC

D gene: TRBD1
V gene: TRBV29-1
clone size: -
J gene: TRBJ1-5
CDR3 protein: CSVALGQGRQPQHF
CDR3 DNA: TGCAGCGTTGCCCTGGGACAGGGGAGACAGCCCCAGCATTTT

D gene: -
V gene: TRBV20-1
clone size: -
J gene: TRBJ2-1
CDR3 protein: CCARTLGGGPVPHTYEQFF
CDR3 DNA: TGCTGTGCTAGAACGTTGGGGGGCGGGCCTGTCCCACACACCTATGAGCAGTTCTTC

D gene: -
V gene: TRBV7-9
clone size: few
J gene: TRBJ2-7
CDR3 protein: CASSPYRGVSEQYF
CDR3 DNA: TGTGCCAGCAGCCCCTATAGGGGTGTGAGCGAGCAGTACTTC

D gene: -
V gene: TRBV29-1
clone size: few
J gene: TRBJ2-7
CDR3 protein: CSVRREGYEQYF
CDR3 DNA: TGCAGCGTCCGCCGGGAAGGGTACGAGCAGTACTTC

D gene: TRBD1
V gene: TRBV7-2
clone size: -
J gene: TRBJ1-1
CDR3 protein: CASSSRQGPTEAFF
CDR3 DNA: TGTGCCAGCAGCTCCCGACAGGGTCCCACTGAAGCTTTCTTT

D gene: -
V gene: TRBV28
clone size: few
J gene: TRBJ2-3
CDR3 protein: CASSFLDTDTQYF
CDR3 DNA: TGTGCCAGCAGTTTCCTAGATACAGATACGCAGTATTTT

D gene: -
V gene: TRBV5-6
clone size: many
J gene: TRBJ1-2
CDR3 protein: CASSLANGGTNYGYTF
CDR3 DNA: TGTGCCAGCAGCTTGGCCAATGGGGGGACTAACTATGGCTACACCTTC

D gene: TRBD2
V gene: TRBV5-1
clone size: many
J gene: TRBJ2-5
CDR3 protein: CASGPGTSVQETQYF
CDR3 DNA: TGCGCCAGCGGACCCGGGACTAGCGTACAAGAGACCCAGTACTTC

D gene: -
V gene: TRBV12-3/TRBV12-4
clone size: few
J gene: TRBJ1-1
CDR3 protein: CASRLVPNTEAFF
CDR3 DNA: TGTGCCAGCAGATTGGTACCGAACACTGAAGCTTTCTTT

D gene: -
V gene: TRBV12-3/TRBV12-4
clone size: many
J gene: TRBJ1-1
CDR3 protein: CASSKGLLNTEAFF
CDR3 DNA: TGTGCCAGCAGCAAAGGACTCTTGAACACTGAAGCTTTCTTT

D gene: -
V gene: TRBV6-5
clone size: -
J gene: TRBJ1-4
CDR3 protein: CASSYSPGLGEKLFF
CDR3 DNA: TGTGCCAGCAGTTACTCGCCGGGGTTGGGAGAAAAACTGTTTTTT